The following is a TCR beta chain sequence with its context. The antigen remains unidentified. The data derive from a study of blood T cells in healthy people across ages. The CDR3 length is 14 residues. Trimming cost V 4 bases and J 4 bases; bases outside gene matches: 5. Germline CDR1 is SGHTA and CDR2 is FQGTGA. Study outcomes and limitations: Unsorted PBMC input precluded a conclusive naive versus antigen-experienced comparison.

Then a second PCR, running about 6 to 12 cycles, was carried out with a sample-barcoded 5' primer and a J-beta primer mix. Sequencing yielded, for each sample, at least 2.5 million paired-end reads carrying CDR3. TCRdb re-analysed the 5' RACE reads in MiXCR, keeping a single row per CDR3 protein. The table includes more than 1,000,000 distinct CDR3 sequences, approximately 25% detected once. In addition, the sample was reused for a study of T cells of mothers and their children. Per that study: Clones that were microchimeric and persistent were not detected among T cells.

V gene TRBV7-3 combines with J gene TRBJ2-3; 7 positions agree with TRBD2. The source material was blood. The TCR comes from a girl aged 2 to 9 in good health. For the CDR3, the DNA is TGTGCCAGCAGCTGGCGGGGGATTGCAGATACGCAGTATTTT. Protein: CASSWRGIADTQYF.